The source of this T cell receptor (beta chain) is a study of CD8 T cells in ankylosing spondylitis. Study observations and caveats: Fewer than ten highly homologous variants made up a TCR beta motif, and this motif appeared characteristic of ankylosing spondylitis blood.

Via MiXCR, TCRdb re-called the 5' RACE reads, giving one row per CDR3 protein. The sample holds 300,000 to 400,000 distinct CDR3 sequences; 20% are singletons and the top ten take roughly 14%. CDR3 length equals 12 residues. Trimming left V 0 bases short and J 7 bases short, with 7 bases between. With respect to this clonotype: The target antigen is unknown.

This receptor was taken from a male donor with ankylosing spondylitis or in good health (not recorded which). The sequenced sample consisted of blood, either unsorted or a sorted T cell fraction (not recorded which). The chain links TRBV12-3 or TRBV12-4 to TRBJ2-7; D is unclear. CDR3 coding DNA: TGTGCCAGCAGTTTAGCGTGGACGGAGCAGTACTTC. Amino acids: CASSLAWTEQYF.